Presented here are 8 T cell receptor beta chains from one specimen sequenced in a study of T cell responses to AZD1222 COVID-19 vaccine. Clones were sequenced by immunoSEQ multiplex PCR, and TCRdb holds only the in-frame ones, with some missing. The sample lists around 210,000 clones; roughly 94% were seen once. The sequencing used peripheral blood, collected 28 days after the second dose of the MenACWY control vaccine. These receptor sequences come from an adult who received the MenACWY meningococcal vaccine as a control.

This chain joins TRBV6-1 and TRBJ1-6, with D maybe TRBD1 (5 bases). V was shortened by 1 base and J by 9 bases, with 13 bases between the two germline ends. The CDR3 is 15 amino acids. CDR1 is MNHNS, CDR2 SASEGT, per germline. This chain's CDR3 is CASSEDWGSSSPLHF. The CDR3 DNA sequence: TGTGCCAGCAGTGAAGACTGGGGGAGTAGTTCACCCCTCCACTTT.

This chain joins TRBV28 and TRBJ1-6, with 9 bases that match TRBD1. V shed 3 bases, J shed 6 bases, and the junction held 3 bases outside the gene matches. Germline CDR1 reads MDHEN; CDR2 reads SYDVKM. The CDR3 is 15 amino acids. The CDR3 nucleotides are TGTGCCAGCAGTTTTGGGACAGGGACTAATTCACCCCTCCACTTT. It is translated as CASSFGTGTNSPLHF.

V usage is TRBV7-9 and J usage is TRBJ2-1; D not certain. The V gene's germline CDR1 is SEHNR and CDR2 FQNEAQ (reference sequence). There are 15 residues in the CDR3. Trimming stripped 4 bases from V and 4 bases from J, with 14 bases between. The CDR3, as DNA: TGTGCCAGCAGCTCCACCGGACGGCTATACAATGAGCAGTTCTTC. Its translation is CASSSTGRLYNEQFF.

This clone came up a few times. The J gene is TRBJ1-3, the V gene TRBV6-2 or TRBV6-3, with D perhaps TRBD1 (5 bases). Trimming pared 5 bases from V and 2 bases from J, leaving 16 bases between. Germline loops: CDR1 MNHEY, CDR2 SVGEGT. The CDR3 length is 16 residues. The CDR3 loop is CASSPIKGETGNTIYF. The CDR3 DNA reads as TGTGCCAGCAGTCCGATCAAAGGGGAAACTGGAAACACCATATATTTT.

Remarks on this clone: A junction end diverges from the germline sequence, so it may reflect a read error. The CDR3 loop is CAGSLEEAPLHF. The DNA of the CDR3 is TGTGCCGGCAGCTTGGAAGAGGCACCCCTCCACTTT. The chain is built from TRBV5-5 and TRBJ1-6; D not resolved. The germline V gene has CDR1 SGHKS and CDR2 YYEKEE (reference sequence). CDR3 length: 12 amino acids.

The V and J genes are TRBV4-1 and TRBJ2-1, with 8 positions matching TRBD2. In germline, CDR1 is MGHRA, CDR2 YSYEKL. The junction had 6 bases not matched to a gene; V was cut back by 2 bases and J by 3 bases. The CDR3 is 16 amino acids. The CDR3 DNA reads as TGCGCCAGCAGCCAACCGAGGACTAGCCACTACAATGAGCAGTTCTTC. Its translation: CASSQPRTSHYNEQFF.

The genes are TRBV5-1 and TRBJ2-7; weak D call: TRBD2 (6 bases). The V end lost 0 bases, the J end lost 2 bases, and 15 bases lay between the germline ends. Germline assignment: CDR1 SGHRS and CDR2 YFSETQ. This CDR3 comprises 16 residues. The CDR3 region has the DNA TGCGCCAGCAGCTTGGCTGGTAGCGGCGTTCCCTACGAGCAGTACTTC. Translating it yields CASSLAGSGVPYEQYF.

This clone was detected only once. V usage is TRBV5-6 and J usage is TRBJ2-7, with TRBD1 identical over 9 bases. CDR1 SGHDT and CDR2 YYEEEE come from the germline V gene. V trimming: 2 bases; J trimming: 7 bases; junction bases outside the gene matches: 10. This CDR3 has 15 residues. CDR3 sequence (DNA): TGTGCCAGCAGCTTATCGGGACAGGGACTCCGAGAGCAGTACTTC. The encoded protein is CASSLSGQGLREQYF. The full variable domain, rest sourced from reference TRBV5-6 and TRBJ2-7, is DAGVTQSPTHLIKTRGQQVTLRCSPKSGHDTVSWYQQALGQGPQFIFQYYEEEERQRGNFPDRFSGHQFPNYSSELNVNALLLGDSALYLCASSLSGQGLREQYFGPGTRLTVT.